This T cell receptor (beta chain) emerged from a study of siplizumab effects on memory and regulatory T cells. Study-level results: Few alloreactive clones mapped to unstimulated subsets. Naive T cells appeared more diverse than memory cells and seemed to be major alloresponse contributors. Roughly 75-97% of proliferating CD4+ or CD8+ clones lacked an assignable naive or memory phenotype. Whether proliferating Tregs in siplizumab cultures suppress was not functionally confirmed.

Turning to this clone: Its antigen is unidentified.

The CDR3 covers 12 residues. The germline CDR1 and CDR2 sequences are MNHEY and SVGAGI. The trim removed 4 bases at V and 11 bases at J, leaving 3 bases unmatched. This table comes from immunoSEQ multiplex PCR, and its TCRdb copy is limited to in-frame clones, with some not included. The table lists some 100,000 clones, 75% to 95% of them singletons, with 0.15% in the top ten. This clonotype originated in a human donor in good health. The gene calls are TRBV6-5 and TRBJ2-1; 9 bases line up with TRBD1. Sequenced input: CD4+ T cells sorted from blood. The CDR3 DNA reads as TGTGCCAGCAGTTTCGGACAGGGGAAGCAGTTCTTC. Translation gives CASSFGQGKQFF.